This T cell receptor (beta chain) was captured in a study of tumor-infiltrating lymphocytes in oesophageal squamous cell carcinoma. Trimming cost V 4 bases and J 8 bases, with 17 bases left between them. Germline V gene data show CDR1 as MRHNA and CDR2 as SNTAGT. The CDR3 extends over 14 amino acids. This clonotype was recorded at least ten times. MiXCR, applied by TCRdb to the PCR reads, yields one record per CDR3 protein. The sample shows roughly 21,000 distinct CDR3 sequences, 35% to 45% of them seen only once. Sequenced sample: esophageal tumor tissue. This receptor was obtained from a male donor with esophageal squamous cell carcinoma. J is TRBJ1-2 and V is TRBV6-4; D unresolved. CDR3 sequence reads: CASSAAGRVWGYTF. CDR3 coding DNA: TGTGCCAGCAGTGCTGCAGGTCGGGTCTGGGGCTACACCTTC.